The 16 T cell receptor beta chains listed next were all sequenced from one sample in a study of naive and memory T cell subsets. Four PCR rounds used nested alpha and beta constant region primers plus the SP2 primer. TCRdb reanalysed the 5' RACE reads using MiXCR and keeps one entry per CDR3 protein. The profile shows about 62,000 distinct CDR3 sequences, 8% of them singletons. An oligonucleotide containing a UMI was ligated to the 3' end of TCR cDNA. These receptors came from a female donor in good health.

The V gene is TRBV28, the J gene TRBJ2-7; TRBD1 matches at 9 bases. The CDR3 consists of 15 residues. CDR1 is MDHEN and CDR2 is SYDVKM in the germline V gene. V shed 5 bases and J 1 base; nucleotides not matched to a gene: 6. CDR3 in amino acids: CASSPTGTGSYEQYF. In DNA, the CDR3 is TGTGCCAGCAGTCCCACCGGGACAGGGTCCTACGAGCAGTACTTC.

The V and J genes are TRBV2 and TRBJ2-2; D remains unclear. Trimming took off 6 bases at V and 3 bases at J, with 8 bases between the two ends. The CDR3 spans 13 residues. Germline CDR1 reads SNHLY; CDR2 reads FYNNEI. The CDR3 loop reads CASRGDYTGELFF. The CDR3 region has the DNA TGTGCCAGCAGAGGAGACTACACCGGGGAGCTGTTTTTT.

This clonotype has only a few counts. The CDR3 nucleotides read TGTGCCAGCAGTTACGTAGCGGGGAACAACGAGCAGTACTTC. This sequence encodes CASSYVAGNNEQYF. The J gene is TRBJ2-7, the V gene TRBV6-5, with 8 nucleotides matching TRBD2. The V gene end was trimmed by 2 bases and the J gene end by 5 bases; junction bases not matched to a gene: 5. The CDR3 spans 14 residues. Germline V CDR1 and CDR2: MNHEY, SVGAGI.

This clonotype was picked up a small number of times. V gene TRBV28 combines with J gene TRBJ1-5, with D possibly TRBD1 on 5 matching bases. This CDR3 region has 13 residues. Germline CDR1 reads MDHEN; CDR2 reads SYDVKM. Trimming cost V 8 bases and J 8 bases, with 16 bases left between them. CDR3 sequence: CASGGGGLEPQHF. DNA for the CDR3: TGTGCCAGCGGGGGGGGAGGCCTCGAGCCCCAGCATTTT.

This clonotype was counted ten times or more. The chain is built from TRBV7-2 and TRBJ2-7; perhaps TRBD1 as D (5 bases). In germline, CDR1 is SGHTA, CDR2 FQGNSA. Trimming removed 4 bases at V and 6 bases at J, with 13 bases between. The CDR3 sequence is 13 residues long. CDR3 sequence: CASSSYPGSEQYF. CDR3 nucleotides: TGTGCCAGCAGCTCGTACCCAGGGTCCGAGCAGTACTTC.

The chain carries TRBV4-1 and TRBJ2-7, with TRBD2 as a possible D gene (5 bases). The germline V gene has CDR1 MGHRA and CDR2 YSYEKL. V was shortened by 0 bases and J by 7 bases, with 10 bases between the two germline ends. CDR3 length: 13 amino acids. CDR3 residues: CASSQERGREQYF. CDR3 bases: TGCGCCAGCAGCCAAGAGAGAGGGCGGGAGCAGTACTTC.

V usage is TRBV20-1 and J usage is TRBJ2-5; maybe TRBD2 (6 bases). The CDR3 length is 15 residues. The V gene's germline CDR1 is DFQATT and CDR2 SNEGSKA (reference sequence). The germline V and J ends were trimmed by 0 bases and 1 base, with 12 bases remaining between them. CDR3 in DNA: TGCAGTGCTAGAGAATGGGGCGGGATCCAAGAGACCCAGTACTTC. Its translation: CSAREWGGIQETQYF.

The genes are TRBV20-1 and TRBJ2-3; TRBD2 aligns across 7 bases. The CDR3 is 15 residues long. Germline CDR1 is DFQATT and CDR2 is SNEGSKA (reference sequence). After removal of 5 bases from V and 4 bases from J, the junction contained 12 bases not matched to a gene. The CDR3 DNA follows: TGCAGTGCTCGATGGGGGAGGGGCGAAGCAGATACGCAGTATTTT. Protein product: CSARWGRGEADTQYF.

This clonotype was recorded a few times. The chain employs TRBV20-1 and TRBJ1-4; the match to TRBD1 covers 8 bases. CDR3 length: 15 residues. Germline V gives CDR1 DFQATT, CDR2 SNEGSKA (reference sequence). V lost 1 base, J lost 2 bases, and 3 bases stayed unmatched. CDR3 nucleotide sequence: TGCAGTGCTAGAGCTACAGGGGGGACTAATGAAAAACTGTTTTTT. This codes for CSARATGGTNEKLFF.

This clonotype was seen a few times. CDR3 bases: TGTGCCAGCAGTATGATTGACGGACATGCCTACAATGAGCAGTTCTTC. It codes for CASSMIDGHAYNEQFF. V and J are TRBV12-3 or TRBV12-4 and TRBJ2-1; D perhaps matches TRBD1 (5 bases). The V end was cut by 5 bases, the J end by 2 bases, with 16 bases between. This CDR3 is 16 amino acids long.

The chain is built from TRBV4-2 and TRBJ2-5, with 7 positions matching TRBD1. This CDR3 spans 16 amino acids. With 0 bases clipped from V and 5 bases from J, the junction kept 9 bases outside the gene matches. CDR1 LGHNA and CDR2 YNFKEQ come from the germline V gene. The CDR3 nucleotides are TGTGCCAGCAGCCAAGAGATCCGGGACAGAATCGAGACCCAGTACTTC. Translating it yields CASSQEIRDRIETQYF.

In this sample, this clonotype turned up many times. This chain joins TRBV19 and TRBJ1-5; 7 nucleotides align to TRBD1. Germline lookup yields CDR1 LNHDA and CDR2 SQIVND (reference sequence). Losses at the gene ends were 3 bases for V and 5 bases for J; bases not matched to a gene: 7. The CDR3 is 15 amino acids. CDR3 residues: CASSIRQGGHQPQHF. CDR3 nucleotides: TGTGCCAGTAGTATCCGCCAGGGGGGCCATCAGCCCCAGCATTTT.

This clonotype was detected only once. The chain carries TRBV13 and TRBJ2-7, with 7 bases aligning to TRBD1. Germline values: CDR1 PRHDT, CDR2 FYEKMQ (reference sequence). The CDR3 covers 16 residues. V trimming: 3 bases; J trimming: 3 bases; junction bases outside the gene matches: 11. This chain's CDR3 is CASSLATGTEGYEQYF. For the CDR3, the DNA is TGTGCCAGCAGCTTGGCCACCGGGACAGAAGGCTACGAGCAGTACTTC.

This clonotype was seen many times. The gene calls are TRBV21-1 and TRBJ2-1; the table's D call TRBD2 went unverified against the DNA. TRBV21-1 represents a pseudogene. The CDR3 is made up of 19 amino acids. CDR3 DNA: TGTGCCAGCAGCAAAGGTGGACTAGCGGGAGTTAGTAGAGTGAATGAGCAGTTCTTC. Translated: CASSKGGLAGVSRVNEQFF.

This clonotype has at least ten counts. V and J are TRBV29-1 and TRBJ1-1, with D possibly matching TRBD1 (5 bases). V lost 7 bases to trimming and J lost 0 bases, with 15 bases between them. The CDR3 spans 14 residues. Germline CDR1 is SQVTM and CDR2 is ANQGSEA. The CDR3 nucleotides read TGCAGCGCTAAGGGGACTGATCTGAACACTGAAGCTTTCTTT. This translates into CSAKGTDLNTEAFF.

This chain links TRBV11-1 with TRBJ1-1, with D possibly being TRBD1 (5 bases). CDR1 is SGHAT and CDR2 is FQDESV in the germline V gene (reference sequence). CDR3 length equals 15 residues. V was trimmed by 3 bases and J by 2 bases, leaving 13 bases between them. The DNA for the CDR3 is TGTGCCAGCAGCTTGACGACCACAGGAAACACTGAAGCTTTCTTT. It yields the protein CASSLTTTGNTEAFF.